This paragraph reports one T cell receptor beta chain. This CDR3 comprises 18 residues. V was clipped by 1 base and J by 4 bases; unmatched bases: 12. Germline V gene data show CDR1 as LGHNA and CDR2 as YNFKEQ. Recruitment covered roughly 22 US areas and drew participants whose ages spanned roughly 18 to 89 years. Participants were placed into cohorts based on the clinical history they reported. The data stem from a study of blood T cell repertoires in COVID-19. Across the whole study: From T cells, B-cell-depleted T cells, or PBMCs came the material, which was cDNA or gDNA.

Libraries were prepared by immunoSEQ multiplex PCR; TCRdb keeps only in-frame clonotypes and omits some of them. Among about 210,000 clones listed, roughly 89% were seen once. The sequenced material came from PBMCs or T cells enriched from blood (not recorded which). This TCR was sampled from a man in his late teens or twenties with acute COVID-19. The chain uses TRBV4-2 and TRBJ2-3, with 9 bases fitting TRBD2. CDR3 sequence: CASSQGLAGTSIPDTQYF. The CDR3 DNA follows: TGTGCCAGCAGCCAAGGACTGGCCGGGACTAGCATCCCAGATACGCAGTATTTT.